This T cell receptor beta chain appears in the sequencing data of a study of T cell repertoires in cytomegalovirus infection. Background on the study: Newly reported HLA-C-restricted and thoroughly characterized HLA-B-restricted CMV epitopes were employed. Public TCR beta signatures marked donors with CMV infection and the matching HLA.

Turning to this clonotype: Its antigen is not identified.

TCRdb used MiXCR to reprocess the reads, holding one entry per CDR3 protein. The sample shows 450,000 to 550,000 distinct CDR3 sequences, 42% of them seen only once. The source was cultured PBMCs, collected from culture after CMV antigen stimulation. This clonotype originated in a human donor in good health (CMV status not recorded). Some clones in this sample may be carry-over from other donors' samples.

CDR3 nucleotide sequence: TGTGCCAGCAGCCAAGCCCTCCCGGGACAGCCAGGAAGGAACACTGAAGCTTTCTTT. Translation gives CASSQALPGQPGRNTEAFF. The V and J genes are TRBV4-2 and TRBJ1-1; 7 nucleotides match TRBD1. The CDR3 covers 19 residues. J lost 1 base, V lost 1 base, and 15 bases had no gene match. Germline loops: CDR1 LGHNA, CDR2 YNFKEQ.